A single sample gave rise to the 24 T cell receptor beta chains below, sequenced in a study of CD8 T cells in Susac syndrome. RNA, at about 0.45 to 1 ug, was reverse transcribed with random hexamers. TCRdb ran MiXCR on the immunoSEQ multiplex PCR reads and lists one entry per CDR3 protein. The profile shows 300,000 or so distinct CDR3 sequences, around 92% of them singletons. Sequenced input: CD4+ T cells from PBMCs. These receptors originate from a human donor with multiple sclerosis.

This clonotype was observed once. The V call is TRBV7-2, the J call TRBJ2-3; a weak D match, TRBD2 (7 bases). V was shortened by 5 bases and J by 0 bases, with 15 bases between the two germline ends. The germline V gene encodes CDR1 SGHTA and CDR2 FQGNSA. The CDR3 length is 16 residues. CDR3 region: CASSLLGGRSTDTQYF. The CDR3 DNA reads as TGTGCCAGCAGCCTCCTGGGGGGGCGAAGCACAGATACGCAGTATTTT.

This chain connects TRBV4-1 to TRBJ2-7; a weak D match, TRBD2 (6 bases). The length of the CDR3 is 15 residues. From germline, CDR1 is MGHRA and CDR2 YSYEKL. V lost 4 bases and J 2 bases, leaving 15 bases between the germline ends. The CDR3 sequence is CASSRGDPITYEQYF. The DNA of the CDR3 is TGCGCCAGCAGCCGCGGGGACCCGATAACCTACGAGCAGTACTTC.

The gene calls are TRBV10-3 and TRBJ1-2, with a possible D match to TRBD1 (6 bases). Trimming cost V 10 bases and J 2 bases, with 17 bases left between them. Per the germline V gene, CDR1 is ENHRY and CDR2 is SYGVKD. The CDR3 is 14 amino acids. DNA of the CDR3: TGTGCCACCACCCAACAGGGCGACAACTATGGCTACACCTTC. It is translated as CATTQQGDNYGYTF.

The rearrangement links TRBV15 to TRBJ2-6; D ambiguous. CDR1 and CDR2 (germline): LNHNV, YYDKDF (reference sequence). The CDR3 sequence is 14 residues long. V was pared by 6 bases and J by 0 bases, with 6 bases between. CDR3 in amino acids: CATSHDSGANVLTF. CDR3 DNA sequence: TGTGCCACCAGTCATGACTCTGGGGCCAACGTCCTGACTTTC.

The chain uses TRBV27 and TRBJ1-1; 7 positions agree with TRBD1. CDR1 and CDR2 from the germline V gene are MNHEY and SMNVEV (reference sequence). This CDR3 is 16 amino acids long. V shed 6 bases and J 1 base; nucleotides not matched to a gene: 11. The CDR3 reads CASRISTGVANTEAFF. CDR3 DNA sequence: TGTGCCAGCAGGATTAGCACAGGGGTGGCGAACACTGAAGCTTTCTTT.

V gene TRBV4-2 combines with J gene TRBJ2-3, with D tentatively TRBD1 (6 bases). CDR1 is LGHNA and CDR2 is YNFKEQ in the germline V gene. CDR3 length: 15 residues. V was shortened by 1 base and J by 2 bases, with 10 bases between the two germline ends. DNA of the CDR3: TGTGCCAGCAGCCAAGCGACAGGAATCACAGATACGCAGTATTTT. Translation gives CASSQATGITDTQYF.

The chain carries TRBV12-3 or TRBV12-4 and TRBJ2-1, with 8 bases that match TRBD1. This CDR3 spans 16 amino acids. V gave up 6 bases and J gave up 9 bases; unmatched junction bases: 16. CDR3 nucleotides: TGTGCCAGCAGCCAGGGGGCGTCCGCCGTGGGGGGTGAGCAGTTCTTC. Translated, it gives CASSQGASAVGGEQFF.

This chain connects TRBV20-1 to TRBJ1-5; possible D gene TRBD1, 5 bases. Trimming removed 5 bases at V and 4 bases at J, with 18 bases between. The length of the CDR3 is 15 residues. Germline V gene sequence: CDR1 DFQATT, CDR2 SNEGSKA (reference sequence). CDR3 in amino acids: CSAERGEAGNQPQHF. The CDR3 DNA reads as TGCAGTGCTGAACGAGGCGAGGCAGGGAATCAGCCCCAGCATTTT.

J is TRBJ2-2 and V is TRBV18; 14 bases match TRBD2. CDR1 is KGHSH, CDR2 LQKENI, per germline. With V trimmed by 3 bases and J by 0 bases, 6 bases remained unmatched. This CDR3 region has 19 residues. The CDR3 coding sequence is TGTGCCAGCTCACCCCTTCCGGGACTAGCGGGAGCGAACACCGGGGAGCTGTTTTTT. It is translated as CASSPLPGLAGANTGELFF.

The chain recombines TRBV30 with TRBJ2-3; unclear D gene. The CDR3 length is 14 residues. Germline-derived CDR1 and CDR2 are GTSNPN and SVGIG (reference sequence). V shed 4 bases and J shed 1 base, with 12 bases lying between them. The chain's CDR3 is CAWKNGAGTDTQYF. CDR3 bases: TGTGCCTGGAAAAACGGCGCGGGCACAGATACGCAGTATTTT.

The chain couples TRBV12-3 or TRBV12-4 to TRBJ1-1; D is unclear. The CDR3 contains 13 residues. V shed 2 bases and J shed 0 bases, with 4 bases lying between them. CDR3 nucleotides: TGTGCCAGCAGTTTATTTGTGAACACTGAAGCTTTCTTT. Its translation is CASSLFVNTEAFF.

The chain joins TRBV6-2 or TRBV6-3 to TRBJ2-1; D gene unclear. Trimming left V 0 bases short and J 2 bases short, with 8 bases between. The CDR3 runs to 15 residues. Germline V gene data show CDR1 as MNHEY and CDR2 as SVGEGT. The CDR3 DNA reads TGTGCCAGCAGTTACTCGACTTTCCCCTACAATGAGCAGTTCTTC. Its translation: CASSYSTFPYNEQFF.

This rearrangement joins TRBV27 to TRBJ2-5; TRBD2 aligns across 10 bases. In germline, CDR1 is MNHEY, CDR2 SMNVEV (reference sequence). V lost 6 bases to trimming and J lost 5 bases; unmatched junction nucleotides: 12. This CDR3 is 16 amino acids long. The CDR3, as DNA: TGTGCCAGCAGCCCCAAACTAGCGGGGAAGTTCGAGACCCAGTACTTC. Encoded protein: CASSPKLAGKFETQYF.

The genes are TRBV14 and TRBJ1-4, with a tentative D call TRBD1 (6 bases). CDR3 length equals 14 residues. The V gene lost 4 bases and the J gene lost 5 bases, with 11 bases spanning the gap. Germline V gives CDR1 SGHDN, CDR2 FVKESK. The DNA of the CDR3 is TGTGCCAGCAGCCCCTGGACAGAGAATGAAAAACTGTTTTTT. It translates to CASSPWTENEKLFF.

The rearrangement uses TRBV9 and TRBJ2-2, with 9 positions matching TRBD1. CDR3 length: 15 amino acids. Germline lookup yields CDR1 SGDLS and CDR2 YYNGEE. V was pared by 1 base and J by 5 bases, with 3 bases of the junction left unmatched. CDR3 region: CASSVKGQGTGELFF. As DNA, the CDR3 is TGTGCCAGCAGCGTAAAGGGACAGGGAACCGGGGAGCTGTTTTTT. Looking up the rest from reference TRBV9 and TRBJ2-2 gives the full variable domain: DSGVTQTPKHLITATGQRVTLRCSPRSGDLSVYWYQQSLDQGLQFLIQYYNGEERAKGNILERFSAQQFPDLHSELNLSSLELGDSALYFCASSVKGQGTGELFFGEGSRLTVL.

The chain joins TRBV9 to TRBJ2-1, with 9 nucleotides matching TRBD2. Germline CDR1 and CDR2: SGDLS and YYNGEE. V lost 0 bases to trimming and J lost 7 bases; unmatched junction nucleotides: 5. The CDR3 loop spans 15 amino acids. The CDR3 DNA is TGTGCCAGCAGCGTAGTAGCGGGAGTATTGAATGAGCAGTTCTTC. It encodes CASSVVAGVLNEQFF.

This chain joins TRBV18 and TRBJ2-3, with D perhaps given as TRBD1 or TRBD2 (5 bases each). Trimming pared 5 bases from V and 7 bases from J, leaving 16 bases between. CDR1 KGHSH and CDR2 LQKENI come from the germline V gene. CDR3 length equals 14 residues. DNA for the CDR3: TGTGCCAGCTCAATTTCCGGGGACGCCAATACGCAGTATTTT. Its protein product is CASSISGDANTQYF.

The chain couples TRBV4-1 to TRBJ2-2; 12 bases match TRBD1. The junction had 10 bases not matched to a gene; V was cut back by 4 bases and J by 4 bases. Germline V gene data show CDR1 as MGHRA and CDR2 as YSYEKL. The CDR3 is 18 amino acids. In nucleotides, the CDR3 is TGCGCCAGCAGCCCCCGGGACAGGGGGCTTCAAGTCACCGGGGAGCTGTTTTTT. Its protein product is CASSPRDRGLQVTGELFF.

The chain joins TRBV7-2 to TRBJ2-5; either TRBD1 or TRBD2 may supply D (5 bases each). Between the trimmed V and J ends, which lost 5 bases and 1 base, there was a span of 17 bases. The CDR3 loop spans 16 amino acids. CDR1 and CDR2 from the germline V gene are SGHTA and FQGNSA. CDR3 amino acids: CASSQRGPQIQETQYF. For the CDR3, the DNA is TGTGCCAGCAGCCAGAGGGGACCGCAGATCCAAGAGACCCAGTACTTC.

This chain joins TRBV5-1 and TRBJ1-2; D might be TRBD1 (6 bases). Germline loops: CDR1 SGHRS, CDR2 YFSETQ. Trimming pared 0 bases from V and 0 bases from J, leaving 15 bases between. The CDR3 has 17 amino acids. In DNA, the CDR3 is TGCGCCAGCAGCTTGGGTCCAGGGGAGGTAGCTAACTATGGCTACACCTTC. Its translation is CASSLGPGEVANYGYTF. Variable domain in full (rest from reference TRBV5-1 and TRBJ1-2): KAGVTQTPRYLIKTRGQQVTLSCSPISGHRSVSWYQQTPGQGLQFLFEYFSETQRNKGNFPGRFSGRQFSNSRSEMNVSTLELGDSALYLCASSLGPGEVANYGYTFGSGTRLTVV.

J is TRBJ1-3 and V is TRBV29-1, with D perhaps matching TRBD1 (5 bases). Germline CDR1 is SQVTM and CDR2 is ANQGSEA. The CDR3 is 14 amino acids. V gave up 6 bases and J gave up 0 bases, with 12 bases separating them. CDR3 sequence (DNA): TGCAGCGTCATCCTCGACAGCTCTGGAAACACCATATATTTT. Its protein is CSVILDSSGNTIYF.

V is TRBV6-5 and J is TRBJ2-1, with 9 bases aligning to TRBD1. This CDR3 has 15 amino acids. Germline V gene sequence: CDR1 MNHEY, CDR2 SVGAGI. The J segment lost 7 bases and the V segment lost 6 bases, leaving 10 bases of the junction unmatched. The CDR3 region has the DNA TGTGCCAGCAGGCCGTCCGGACAGGGGCAAAATGAGCAGTTCTTC. Translation gives CASRPSGQGQNEQFF.

V usage is TRBV3-1 and J usage is TRBJ1-4, with no clear D. This CDR3 contains 14 residues. The germline V and J ends were trimmed by 0 bases and 3 bases, with 5 bases remaining between them. Looked up from germline, CDR1 is LGHDT and CDR2 is YNNKEL (reference sequence). The CDR3 nucleotides read TGTGCCAGCAGCCAAGATCTAGCTAATGAAAAACTGTTTTTT. This gives the protein CASSQDLANEKLFF.

The V gene is TRBV15, the J gene TRBJ1-1; unclear D gene. CDR3 length: 15 amino acids. The V end lost 0 bases, the J end lost 4 bases, and 12 bases lay between the germline ends. Germline assignment: CDR1 LNHNV and CDR2 YYDKDF (reference sequence). CDR3 protein: CATSRDLTLVTEAFF. CDR3 coding DNA: TGTGCCACCAGCAGAGATTTGACGTTGGTCACTGAAGCTTTCTTT.